This T cell receptor beta chain was recovered during a study of cytomegalovirus exposure and HLA in healthy donors (dated by TCRdb to the late 2010s). About the study as a whole: According to an earlier analysis of 550 to 750 of the donors, about 179 million T cells yielded some 110 million unique TCR beta sequences and approximately 300 Gb of sequence data. An early release covering roughly 580 HLA-typed donors comprised about 310 gigabases of sequencing data and around 80 million unique TCR sequences. Of the roughly 400 genotyped donors, 65% to 90% fell in the genetic ancestry cluster associated with self-reported Caucasian donors. The study was designed to test whether signatures of past pathogen exposure could be identified by cataloging public T cell receptors. The T cell repertoires of under 700 subjects were profiled by immunosequencing and related to cytomegalovirus serostatus. Along with the approximately 700-subject first cohort, a separate validation cohort of 120 different subjects was used. High-throughput TCR immunosequencing, statistical association of individual TCRs with disease status, and machine learning were combined to predict cytomegalovirus infection status. In a later analysis, previously published TCR beta repertoires from hundreds of donors were re-analyzed and high-resolution HLA genotyping was added so that TCR occurrence patterns could be studied. The later analysis used no new phenotypic data to find candidate immune exposures, relying instead on TCR beta sequences and their occurrence across donors. An earlier analysis of 587 of the donors used high-throughput TCR beta sequencing to judge whether each TCR beta V gene segment behaved as functional or pseudogenic. Donor age, sex, ethnicity and CMV serostatus were compiled together with the repertoire data. In a later genetic analysis, genome-wide SNP genotypes for about 55% of the roughly 700 donors were used, and that subset was treated as a discovery cohort. All discovery cohort repertoires had been generated using a single sequencing platform. Class I and class II HLA loci were covered by the typing at four-digit resolution. Typing coverage varied by locus: about 620-630 donors for A, B, C, DRB1 and DQB1; roughly 560 for DQA1; around 570 for DPA1; some 470 for DPB1. A handful of DR-DQ haplotypes were handled as single units for association and clustering because linkage in the cohort was strong. Across some 400 genotyped donors of the cohort, an average of roughly 200,000 unique TCR beta nucleotide sequences per donor were sequenced, and about a sixth of those sequences were non-productive.

The cohort was made up of 500 to 850 healthy bone marrow donors. All cohort members were sampled while nominally healthy, although unrecorded immune exposures were likely present. The donor was CMV seropositive and belonged to the group of 250 to 300 seropositive cohort members. A peripheral blood sample was collected from each donor, and TCR beta sequencing was performed on peripheral blood mononuclear cells. The Qiagen DNeasy Blood Extraction Kit was used to extract genomic DNA from the blood cell samples. For this clone: Its antigen is not yet known. One base away there is no much larger clone; base qualities are not given.

At the junction V is shortened by 1 base and J by 5 bases; bases outside the gene matches: 3. In the germline V gene, CDR1 corresponds to LGHNA and CDR2 to YSLEER. Including cysteine and phenylalanine, the CDR3 has 15 amino acids. Left in the record is the CDR3 DNA by itself, 45 bases read in frame from the first base. The library came from the immunoSEQ multiplex PCR assay. For the multiplex PCR, a mixture combining 60 forward primers for TCR Vbeta segments and 13 reverse primers for TCR Jbeta segments was used. Amplification of the CDR3 region of rearranged TCR beta genes was performed with a multiplex PCR assay on genomic DNA. On the Illumina HiSeq System, the amplified TCR beta libraries were sequenced as 87-base-pair reads. In the authors' own workflow: Across the 600 to 700 repertoires, a later analysis counted tens of millions of unique TCR beta chains, 9.5 million to 13 million of which were shared by at least two donors. Raw reads were error-corrected and collapsed into unique sequences with a nearest-neighbor algorithm that merged closely related sequences to remove PCR and sequencing errors. CDR3 sequences were aligned to IMGT reference sequences to assign V, D and J gene segments. For a sequence to be retained, a match of at least six nucleotides to both a V gene segment and a J gene segment was required. Rearrangements were called productive when the CDR3 lacked stop codons and stayed in frame with V and J; all others were non-productive. CDR3 was defined according to IMGT convention as the region running from the second conserved V-encoded cysteine to the conserved J-encoded phenylalanine. The earlier analysis of approximately 500 of the donors excluded sequences that lacked an unambiguous match to a single V gene segment. In an earlier analysis of roughly 500 of the donors, V segments were called functional above 56.7% productive rearrangements and were called segregating when the between-donor standard deviation exceeded 5%. To diagnose cytomegalovirus status from the catalog of TCR beta chain sequences, a statistical classification framework was built. A later analysis assigned V and J genes by comparing TCR nucleotide sequences with IMGT/GENE-DB human TR gene sequences. In a later analysis, CDR3 sequences and most-parsimonious VDJ recombination scenarios were assigned using the TCRdist pipeline. In a later analysis, each TCR beta chain was defined by its CDR3 amino acid sequence together with its V-gene family, and reads without a unique V-gene family were excluded. As a way to deal with suspected cross-contamination and a sequencing artifact, a later analysis dropped roughly 600 nucleotide sequences that were highly shared and had low generation probability. In a later analysis, a clonal expansion index for each public chain was calculated from normalized within-repertoire ranks of inferred template counts. A later analysis computed generation probabilities with a VDJ recombination model fitted to out-of-frame rearrangements, and checked the results against IGoR. Hypergeometric tests were used in a later analysis to score TCR-TCR, TCR-HLA and TCR-CMV co-occurrence, with a repertoire-size bias correction applied to the TCR pairs. In a later analysis, false discovery rates were estimated by permuting HLA or CMV assignments 20 times. A later analysis grouped co-occurring TCRs with DBSCAN, adding TCRdist sequence similarity when clustering within HLA-allele-positive subsets. For co-occurrence clustering, repertoires with fewer than 30,000 or more than 120,000 public chains were excluded, along with roughly five repertoires with anomalous nucleotide sharing. This immuneACCESS table, as held by TCRdb, lists in-frame sequences with V and J called but not all clones. Of the missing ones, under half trace to an unresolved V gene in checked studies; the others have no known cause. V and J calls and clone size are copied from that table; D and trimming were computed from the DNA. Within this sample are around 130,000 clones, with around four fifths of them counted one time only. The leading ten clones occupy about 11% of the sample.

The investigation overall reported the following: The authors suggested that the approach could potentially be generalized to other disease states and immunological phenotypes. According to a later genetic analysis, donors in an Asian-associated ancestry cluster had fewer N-insertions in productive TCRs than the approximately 650-donor mean. Sequencing depth was assumed to be roughly uniform across donors in the presence/absence analyses, though that assumption may not hold. A further reported finding was that TCR beta sequences accurately predicted the HLA-A and HLA-B alleles for most subjects in the first cohort. At a false discovery rate of 0.05, a later analysis linked about 16,000 TCR beta sequences to specific HLA alleles. Several of the top co-occurrence clusters appeared to be linked to parvovirus B19, influenza, CMV and Epstein-Barr virus, according to a later analysis. Only TCR beta chains were sequenced in this cohort, and the absence of alpha or paired-chain data limited detectable features. In vitro tests confirmed that three of the cytomegalovirus-associated TCR beta chains recognize cytomegalovirus antigens. The sequencing pipeline was judged likely to have produced a cluster of highly shared sequence variants as a technical artifact. According to a later analysis, TCR association rates differed among HLA loci, with DRB1 alleles showing the most associated TCRs and HLA-C alleles showing the fewest. Across donors, most TCR sequences were observed very rarely, whereas some public TCRs were present in many individuals. The study listed over 150 TCR beta chains as associated with cytomegalovirus. According to a later analysis, most CMV-associated TCR beta chains appeared to be HLA-restricted, and the HLA associations seemed to be driven largely by CMV exposure. In a later genetic analysis, a missense DCLRE1C variant was associated with V-gene and J-gene trimming of TCR beta chains, and the association was replicated in an independent cohort. Because counts were too low, seventeen rarely observed V segments, including chromosome 9 orphons, were left out of the earlier analysis of 500 to 650 of the donors. Correlated functional status among segregating V segments might reflect linkage disequilibrium, but an unknown experimental factor could not be ruled out. Because HLA typing was unavailable for some donors at each locus, only the typed subset was used in association tests. Some IMGT-functional V segments, including TRBV6-2 and TRBV6-3, could not be told apart with the 87-base-pair reads, so those segments were excluded. CMV serostatus was the only immune exposure information available for the cohort. The classifier was reported to diagnose cytomegalovirus status with high specificity and sensitivity in both the original and validation cohorts. In an earlier analysis of 450 to 750 of the donors, most TCR beta V segments appeared in productive rearrangements about 87% or about 30% of the time, broadly matching IMGT annotations. Compared with equally common non-associated chains, HLA-associated TCR beta chains in a later analysis were more clonally expanded and had lower generation probabilities. When HLA alleles, especially DR and DQ, strongly co-occurred, TCR associations were difficult to assign to individual alleles.

The receptor chain draws on TRBV4-3 and TRBJ2-7, with 12 bases matching TRBD2. What was sequenced was PBMCs. The sequence was collected from a male donor in good health and CMV-seropositive. The encoded CDR3 is CASSQGLAGVDEQYF. The DNA sequence is TGCGCCAGCAGCCAAGGACTAGCGGGAGTCGACGAGCAGTACTTC.